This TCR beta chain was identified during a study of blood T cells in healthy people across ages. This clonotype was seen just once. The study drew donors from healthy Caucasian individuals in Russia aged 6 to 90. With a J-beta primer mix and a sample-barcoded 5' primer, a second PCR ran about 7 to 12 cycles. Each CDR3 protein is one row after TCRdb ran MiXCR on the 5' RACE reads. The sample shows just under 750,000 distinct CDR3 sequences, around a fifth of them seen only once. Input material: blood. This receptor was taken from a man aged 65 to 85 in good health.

The CDR3 is CASSHLRQMTNTEAFF. The CDR3 DNA reads TGTGCCAGCAGCCACCTAAGACAGATGACGAACACTGAAGCTTTCTTT. The chain is built from TRBV14 and TRBJ1-1; perhaps TRBD1 as D (5 bases). Trimming took off 3 bases at V and 1 base at J, with 15 bases between the two ends. The germline V gene encodes CDR1 SGHDN and CDR2 FVKESK. This CDR3 has 16 amino acids.